This T cell receptor beta chain was captured by sequencing in a study of blood T cell repertoires in COVID-19. Original processing notes: Amplification of reference gene primers provided the estimated nucleated cell counts. Assay used: immunoSEQ multiplex PCR; TCRdb lists only in-frame clones, some missing. From that table come the V and J calls and clone size; the DNA was used to work out D and trimming. Of 80,000 to 95,000 clones in the sample, approximately 71% were seen once. CDR1 is SEHNR and CDR2 is FQNEAQ in the germline V gene (reference sequence). Trimming left V 1 base short and J 8 bases short, with 11 bases between. There are 13 residues in the CDR3.

The sample consisted of peripheral blood. The TCR sequence derives from a woman between 50 and 59 years old with acute or convalescent COVID-19. This chain links TRBV7-9 with TRBJ1-2; no definite D call. CDR3: CASSLDNSGGYTF. For the CDR3, the DNA is TGTGCCAGCAGCTTAGACAATTCAGGCGGCTACACCTTC. Supplemented by reference TRBV7-9 and TRBJ1-2, the full variable domain reads DTGVSQNPRHKITKRGQNVTFRCDPISEHNRLYWYRQTLGQGPEFLTYFQNEAQLEKSRLLSDRFSAERPKGSFSTLEIQRTEQGDSAMYLCASSLDNSGGYTFGSGTRLTVV.